This TCR beta chain came from a study of early T cells in non-severe SARS-CoV-2 infection. For the study at large: Bulk RNA isolated from unsorted whole blood underwent sequencing; chains were not paired.

Notes on the study in general: Lookups in VDJdb leaned toward anti-spike CD8 responses and missed private and CD4 specificities.

Unique molecular identifiers tagged individual cDNA molecules. TCRdb reprocessed the 5' RACE reads with MiXCR, giving one entry per CDR3 protein. The sample yields about 55,000 distinct CDR3 sequences, more than 12% seen once. The V end lost 1 base, the J end lost 7 bases, and 17 bases lay between the germline ends. The length of the CDR3 is 15 residues. Germline CDR1 is MGHRA and CDR2 is YSYEKL. In its sample, this clonotype was seen many times. Its cognate antigen is unknown. The chain is built from TRBV4-1 and TRBJ2-7; unclear D gene. This sample comprised whole blood, obtained at baseline. The sequence came from an adult who was a healthcare worker with PCR-confirmed SARS-CoV-2 infection or an uninfected control (not recorded which). CDR3 loop: CASSQALNSGREQYF. CDR3 DNA: TGCGCCAGCAGCCAAGCTCTAAACTCGGGCCGGGAGCAGTACTTC.